This TCR beta chain was obtained from a study of blood T cell repertoires in COVID-19. Study-level background: Samples taken during acute and convalescent COVID-19 were collected in the United States, Italy and Spain. The analysed material was cDNA or gDNA that came from T cells, B-cell-depleted T cells, or PBMCs.

Authors' data handling: Amplification of reference gene primers provided the estimated nucleated cell counts. TCRdb keeps only in-frame clones here, not all; method: immunoSEQ multiplex PCR. V and J calls and clone size come straight from that table; D and trimming were deduced from the DNA. The top ten hold 9.7% of the sample, which has about 14,000 clones, about three quarters seen once. Trimming removed 4 bases from V and 4 bases from J, with 10 bases in between. The CDR3 runs 13 residues. In germline, CDR1 is LGHDT, CDR2 YNNKEL (reference sequence). This clone has only a few counts. The chain carries TRBV3-1 (or the pseudogene TRBV3-2) and TRBJ1-1, with D unclear. The TCR comes from a man in his 70s with acute or convalescent COVID-19. Sequenced sample: peripheral blood. DNA for the CDR3: TGTGCCAGCAGCCCCAGACATGTCACTGAAGCTTTCTTT. Translation gives CASSPRHVTEAFF.